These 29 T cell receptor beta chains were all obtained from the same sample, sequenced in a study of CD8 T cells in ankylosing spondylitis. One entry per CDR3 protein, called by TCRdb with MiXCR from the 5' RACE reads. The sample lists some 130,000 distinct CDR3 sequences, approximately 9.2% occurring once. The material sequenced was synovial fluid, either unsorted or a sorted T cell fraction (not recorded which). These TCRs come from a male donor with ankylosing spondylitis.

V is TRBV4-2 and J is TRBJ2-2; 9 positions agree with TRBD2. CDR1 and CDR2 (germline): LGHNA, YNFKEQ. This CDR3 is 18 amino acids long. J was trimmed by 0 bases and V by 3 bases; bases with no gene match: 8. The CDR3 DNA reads TGTGCCAGCAGCCACTCCGGGACTAGCCGATCGAACACCGGGGAGCTGTTTTTT. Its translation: CASSHSGTSRSNTGELFF.

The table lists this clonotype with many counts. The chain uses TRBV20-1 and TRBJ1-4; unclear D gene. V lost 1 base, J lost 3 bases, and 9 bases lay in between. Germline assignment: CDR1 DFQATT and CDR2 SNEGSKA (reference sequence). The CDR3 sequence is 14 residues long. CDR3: CSARGYGSNEKLFF. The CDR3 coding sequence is TGCAGTGCTAGAGGGTACGGCTCTAATGAAAAACTGTTTTTT.

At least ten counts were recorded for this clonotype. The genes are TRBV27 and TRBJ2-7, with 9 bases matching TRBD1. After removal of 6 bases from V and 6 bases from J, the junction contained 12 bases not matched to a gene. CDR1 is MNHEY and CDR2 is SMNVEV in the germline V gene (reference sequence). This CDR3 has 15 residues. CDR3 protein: CASSLNRGRLGEQYF. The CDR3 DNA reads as TGTGCCAGCAGCCTTAACAGGGGGCGATTAGGCGAGCAGTACTTC.

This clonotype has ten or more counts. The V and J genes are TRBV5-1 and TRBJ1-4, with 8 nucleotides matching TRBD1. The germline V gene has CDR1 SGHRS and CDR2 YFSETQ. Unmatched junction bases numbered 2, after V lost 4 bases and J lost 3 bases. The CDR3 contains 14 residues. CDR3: CASSPTGANEKLFF. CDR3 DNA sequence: TGCGCCAGCAGCCCGACAGGGGCTAATGAAAAACTGTTTTTT.

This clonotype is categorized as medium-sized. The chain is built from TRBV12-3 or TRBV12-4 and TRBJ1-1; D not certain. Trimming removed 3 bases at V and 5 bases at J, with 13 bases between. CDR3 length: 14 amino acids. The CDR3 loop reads CASSFTDRGTEAFF. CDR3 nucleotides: TGTGCCAGCAGTTTCACAGATCGAGGGACTGAAGCTTTCTTT.

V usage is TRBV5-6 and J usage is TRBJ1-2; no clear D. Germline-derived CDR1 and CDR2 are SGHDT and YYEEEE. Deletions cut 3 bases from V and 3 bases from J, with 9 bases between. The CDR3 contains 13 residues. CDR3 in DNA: TGTGCCAGCAGCTCTGTTCCCCACTATGGCTACACCTTC. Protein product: CASSSVPHYGYTF.

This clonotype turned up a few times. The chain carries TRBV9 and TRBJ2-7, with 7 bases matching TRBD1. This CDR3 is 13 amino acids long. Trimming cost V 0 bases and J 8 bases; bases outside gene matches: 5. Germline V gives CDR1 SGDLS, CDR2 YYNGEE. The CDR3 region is CASSVGQGLQQYF. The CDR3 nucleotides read TGTGCCAGCAGCGTAGGACAGGGTCTCCAGCAGTACTTC.

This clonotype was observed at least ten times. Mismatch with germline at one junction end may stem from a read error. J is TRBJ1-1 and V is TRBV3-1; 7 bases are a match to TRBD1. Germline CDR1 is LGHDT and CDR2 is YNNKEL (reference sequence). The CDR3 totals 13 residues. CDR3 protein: CASSQAGTVNLNF. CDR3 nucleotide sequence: TGTGCCAGCAGCCAAGCCGGGACAGTTAACCTGAACTTT.

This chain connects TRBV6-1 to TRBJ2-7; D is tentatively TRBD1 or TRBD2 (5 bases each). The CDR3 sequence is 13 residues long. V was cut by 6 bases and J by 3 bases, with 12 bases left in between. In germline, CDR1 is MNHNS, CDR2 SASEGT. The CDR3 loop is CASRGESFYEQYF. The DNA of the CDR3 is TGTGCCAGCAGAGGGGAGAGTTTCTACGAGCAGTACTTC.

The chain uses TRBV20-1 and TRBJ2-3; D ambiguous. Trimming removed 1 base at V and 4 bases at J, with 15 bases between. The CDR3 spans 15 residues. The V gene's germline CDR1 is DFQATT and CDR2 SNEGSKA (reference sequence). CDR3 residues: CSARVGGPTADTQYF. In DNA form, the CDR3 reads TGCAGTGCTAGAGTGGGCGGCCCCACGGCAGATACGCAGTATTTT.

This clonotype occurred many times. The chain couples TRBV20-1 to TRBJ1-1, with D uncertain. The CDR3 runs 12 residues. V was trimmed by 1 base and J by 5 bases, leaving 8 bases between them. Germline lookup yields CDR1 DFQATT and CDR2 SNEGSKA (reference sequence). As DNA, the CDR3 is TGCAGTGCTAGAGTAGTGGGTACTGAAGCTTTCTTT. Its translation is CSARVVGTEAFF.

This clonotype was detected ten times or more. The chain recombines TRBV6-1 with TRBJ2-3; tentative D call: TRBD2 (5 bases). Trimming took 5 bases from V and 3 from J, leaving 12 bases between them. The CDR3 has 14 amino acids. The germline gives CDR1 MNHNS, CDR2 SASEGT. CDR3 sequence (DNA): TGTGCCAGCAGTCCCGACCGGGGAACAGATACGCAGTATTTT. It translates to CASSPDRGTDTQYF.

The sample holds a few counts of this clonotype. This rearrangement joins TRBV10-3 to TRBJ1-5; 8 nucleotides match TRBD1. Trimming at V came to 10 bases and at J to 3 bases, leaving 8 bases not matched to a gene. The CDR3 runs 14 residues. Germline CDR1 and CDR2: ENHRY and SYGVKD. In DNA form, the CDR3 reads TGTGCCACTACGGACAGGGCCTTCAATCAGCCCCAGCATTTT. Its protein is CATTDRAFNQPQHF.

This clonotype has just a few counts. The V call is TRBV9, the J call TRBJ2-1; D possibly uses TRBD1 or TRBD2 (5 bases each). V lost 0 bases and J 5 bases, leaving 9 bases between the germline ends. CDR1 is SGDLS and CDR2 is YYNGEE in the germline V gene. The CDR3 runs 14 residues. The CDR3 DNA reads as TGTGCCAGCAGCGTAGGGGGGTGGGACAATGAGCAGTTCTTC. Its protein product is CASSVGGWDNEQFF.

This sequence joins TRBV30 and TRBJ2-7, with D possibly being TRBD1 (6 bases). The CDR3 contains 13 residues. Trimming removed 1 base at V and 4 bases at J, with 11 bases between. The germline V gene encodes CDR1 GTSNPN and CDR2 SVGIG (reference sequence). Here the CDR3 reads CAWSGTARYEQYF. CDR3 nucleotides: TGTGCCTGGAGTGGGACAGCGAGGTACGAGCAGTACTTC.

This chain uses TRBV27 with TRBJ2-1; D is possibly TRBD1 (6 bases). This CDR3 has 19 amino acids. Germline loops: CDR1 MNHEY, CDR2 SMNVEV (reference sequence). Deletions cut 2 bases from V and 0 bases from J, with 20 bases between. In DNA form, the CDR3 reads TGTGCCAGCAGTTTAATGCCCCTGGGACACCGGAGCTCCTACAATGAGCAGTTCTTC. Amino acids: CASSLMPLGHRSSYNEQFF.

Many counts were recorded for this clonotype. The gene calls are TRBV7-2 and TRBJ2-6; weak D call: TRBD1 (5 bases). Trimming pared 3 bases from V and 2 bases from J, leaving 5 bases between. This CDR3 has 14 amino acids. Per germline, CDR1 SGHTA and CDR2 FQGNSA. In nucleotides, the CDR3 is TGTGCCAGCAGCTTGGACACTGGGGCCAACGTCCTGACTTTC. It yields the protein CASSLDTGANVLTF.

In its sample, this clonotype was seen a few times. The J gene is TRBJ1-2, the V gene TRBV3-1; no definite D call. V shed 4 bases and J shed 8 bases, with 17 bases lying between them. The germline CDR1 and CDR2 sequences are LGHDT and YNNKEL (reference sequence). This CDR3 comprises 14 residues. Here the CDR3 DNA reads TGTGCCAGCAGCCCATCAGAATTTACGAGGGGCTACACCTTC. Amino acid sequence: CASSPSEFTRGYTF.

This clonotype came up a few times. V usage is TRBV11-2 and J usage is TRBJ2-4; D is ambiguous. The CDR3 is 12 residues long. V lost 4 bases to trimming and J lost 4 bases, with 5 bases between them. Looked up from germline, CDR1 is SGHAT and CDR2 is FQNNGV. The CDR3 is CASSSGKNIQYF. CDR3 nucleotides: TGTGCCAGCAGCTCCGGGAAAAACATTCAGTACTTC.

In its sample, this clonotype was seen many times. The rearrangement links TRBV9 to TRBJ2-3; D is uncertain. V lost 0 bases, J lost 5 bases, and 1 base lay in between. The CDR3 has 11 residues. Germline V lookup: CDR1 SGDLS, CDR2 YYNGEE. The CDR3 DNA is TGTGCCAGCAGCGTAGAAGATACGCAGTATTTT. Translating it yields CASSVEDTQYF.

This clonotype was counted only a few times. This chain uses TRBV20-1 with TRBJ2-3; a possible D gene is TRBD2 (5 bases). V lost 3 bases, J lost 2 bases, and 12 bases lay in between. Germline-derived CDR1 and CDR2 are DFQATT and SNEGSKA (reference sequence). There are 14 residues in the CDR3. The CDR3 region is CSARVRGLTDTQYF. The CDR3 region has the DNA TGCAGTGCTAGGGTACGGGGTCTCACAGATACGCAGTATTTT.

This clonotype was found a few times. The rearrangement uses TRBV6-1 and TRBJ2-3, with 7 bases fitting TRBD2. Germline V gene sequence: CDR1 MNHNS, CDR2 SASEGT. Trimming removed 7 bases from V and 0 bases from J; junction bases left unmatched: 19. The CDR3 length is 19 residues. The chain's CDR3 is CASTRKRGLLPSSTDTQYF. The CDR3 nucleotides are TGTGCCAGCACGAGAAAGCGGGGCCTTCTACCTTCTAGCACAGATACGCAGTATTTT.

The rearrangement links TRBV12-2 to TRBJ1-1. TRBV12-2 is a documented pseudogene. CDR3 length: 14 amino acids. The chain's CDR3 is CASRSSPCNTEAFF. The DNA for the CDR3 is TGTGCAAGTCGCTCCTCCCCTTGTAACACTGAAGCTTTCTTT.

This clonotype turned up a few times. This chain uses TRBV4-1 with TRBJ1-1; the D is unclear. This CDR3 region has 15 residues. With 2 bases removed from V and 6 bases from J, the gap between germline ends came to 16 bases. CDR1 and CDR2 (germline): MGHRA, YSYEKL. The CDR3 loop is CASSQRLSLDAEAFF. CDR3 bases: TGCGCCAGCAGCCAAAGACTGTCCCTTGACGCTGAAGCTTTCTTT.

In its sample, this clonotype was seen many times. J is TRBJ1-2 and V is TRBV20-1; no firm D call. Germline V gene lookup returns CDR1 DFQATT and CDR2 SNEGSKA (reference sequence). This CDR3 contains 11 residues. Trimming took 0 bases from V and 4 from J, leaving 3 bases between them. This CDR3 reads CSARDSYGYTF. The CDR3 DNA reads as TGCAGTGCTAGAGACAGCTATGGCTACACCTTC.

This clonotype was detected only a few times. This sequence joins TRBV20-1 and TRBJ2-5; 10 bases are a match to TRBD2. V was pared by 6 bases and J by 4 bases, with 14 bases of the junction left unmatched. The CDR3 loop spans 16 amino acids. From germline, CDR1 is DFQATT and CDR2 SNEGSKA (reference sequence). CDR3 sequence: CSALPRQRGGRETQYF. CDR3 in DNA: TGCAGTGCCCTACCACGACAGCGGGGGGGCCGAGAGACCCAGTACTTC.

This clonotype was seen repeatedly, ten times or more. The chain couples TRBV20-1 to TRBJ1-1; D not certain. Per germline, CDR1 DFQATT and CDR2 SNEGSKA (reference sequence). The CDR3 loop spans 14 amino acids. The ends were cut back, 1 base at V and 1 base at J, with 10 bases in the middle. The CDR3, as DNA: TGCAGTGCTAGAGGAGTGCTCACGAACACTGAAGCTTTCTTT. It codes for CSARGVLTNTEAFF.

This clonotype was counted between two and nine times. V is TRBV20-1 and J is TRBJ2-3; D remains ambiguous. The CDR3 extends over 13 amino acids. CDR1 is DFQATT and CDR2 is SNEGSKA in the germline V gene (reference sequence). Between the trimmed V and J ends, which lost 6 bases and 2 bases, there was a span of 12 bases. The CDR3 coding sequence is TGCAGTGCCCCCCTCCTGGACACAGATACGCAGTATTTT. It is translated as CSAPLLDTDTQYF.

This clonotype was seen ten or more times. The CDR3 loop reads CSEAGGLSFF. The CDR3 nucleotides are TGCAGTGAAGCTGGGGGGTTATCTTTCTTT. This chain connects TRBV20-1 to TRBJ1-1; D may be TRBD1 (5 bases). Germline loops: CDR1 DFQATT, CDR2 SNEGSKA (reference sequence). The ends were cut back, 7 bases at V and 12 bases at J, with 15 bases in the middle. This CDR3 is built from 10 residues.